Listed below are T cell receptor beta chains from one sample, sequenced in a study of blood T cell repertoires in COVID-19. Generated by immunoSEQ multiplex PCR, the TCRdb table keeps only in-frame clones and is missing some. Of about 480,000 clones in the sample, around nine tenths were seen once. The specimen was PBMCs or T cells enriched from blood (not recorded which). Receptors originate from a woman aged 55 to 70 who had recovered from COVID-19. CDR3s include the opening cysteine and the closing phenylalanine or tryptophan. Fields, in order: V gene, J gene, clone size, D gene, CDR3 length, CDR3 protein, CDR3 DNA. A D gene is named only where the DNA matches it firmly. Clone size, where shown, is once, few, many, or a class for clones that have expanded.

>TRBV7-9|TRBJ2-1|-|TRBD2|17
CASSLGWGGGLNNEQFF
TGTGCCAGCAGCTTAGGATGGGGCGGGGGGCTTAACAATGAGCAGTTCTTC
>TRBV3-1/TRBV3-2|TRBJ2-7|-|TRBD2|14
CASSQGAGRGEQYF
TGTGCCAGCAGCCAAGGAGCCGGGAGGGGCGAGCAGTACTTC
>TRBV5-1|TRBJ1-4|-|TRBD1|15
CASRPPGQGNEKLFF
TGCGCCAGCAGGCCTCCGGGACAGGGGAATGAAAAACTGTTTTTT
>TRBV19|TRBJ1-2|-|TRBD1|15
CASSTRATGDYGYTF
TGTGCCAGTAGTACCCGGGCGACAGGGGACTATGGCTACACCTTC
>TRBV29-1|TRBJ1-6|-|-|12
CSVGVGNSPLHF
TGCAGCGTTGGAGTCGGTAATTCACCCCTCCACTTT
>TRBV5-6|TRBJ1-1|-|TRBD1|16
CASRRALTGGGTEAFF
TGTGCCAGCAGGCGGGCCCTGACAGGGGGTGGGACTGAAGCTTTCTTT
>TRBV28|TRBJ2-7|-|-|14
CASSTTGFSYEQYF
TGTGCCAGCAGTACCACAGGGTTTTCCTACGAGCAGTACTTC
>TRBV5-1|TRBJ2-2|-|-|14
CASTPDKYTGELFF
TGCGCCAGCACCCCGGACAAGTACACCGGGGAGCTGTTTTTT
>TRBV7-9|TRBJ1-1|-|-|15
CASSVPDTLNTEAFF
TGTGCCAGCAGCGTTCCGGACACTCTGAACACTGAAGCTTTCTTT
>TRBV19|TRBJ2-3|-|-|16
CASKPKTGTSTDTQYF
TGTGCCAGTAAACCGAAAACAGGGACCTCCACAGATACGCAGTATTTT
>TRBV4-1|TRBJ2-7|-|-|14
CASSQEVVSYEQYF
TGCGCCAGCAGCCAAGAAGTAGTCTCCTACGAGCAGTACTTC
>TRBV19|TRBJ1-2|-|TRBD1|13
CASSPDRDYGYTF
TGTGCCAGTAGCCCGGACAGGGATTATGGCTACACCTTC
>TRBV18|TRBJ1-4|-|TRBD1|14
CASSPPLDREKLFF
TGTGCCAGCTCACCACCCCTGGACAGGGAAAAACTGTTTTTT
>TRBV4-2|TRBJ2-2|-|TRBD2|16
CASSQTSGGNTGELFF
TGTGCCAGCAGCCAGACTAGCGGGGGGAACACCGGGGAGCTGTTTTTT
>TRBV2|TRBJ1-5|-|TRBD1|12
CASATGNQPQHF
TGTGCCAGTGCGACAGGGAATCAGCCCCAGCATTTT
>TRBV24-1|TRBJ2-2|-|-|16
CATSDLEPSGYGELFF
TGTGCCACCAGTGATTTGGAGCCCTCGGGATACGGGGAGCTGTTTTTT
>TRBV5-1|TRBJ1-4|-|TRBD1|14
CASSPRTGSEKLFF
TGCGCCAGCAGCCCACGGACAGGGTCTGAAAAACTGTTTTTT
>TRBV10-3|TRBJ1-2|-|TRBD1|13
CAINTGTGYGYTF
TGTGCCATAAATACCGGGACAGGCTATGGCTACACCTTC
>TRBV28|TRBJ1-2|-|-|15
CASSMPLGHSYGYTF
TGTGCCAGCAGTATGCCCCTGGGACACTCCTATGGCTACACCTTC
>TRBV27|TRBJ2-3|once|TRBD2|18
CASSLVTSGGPSTDTQYF
TGTGCCAGCAGTTTAGTTACTAGCGGGGGCCCTAGCACAGATACGCAGTATTTT
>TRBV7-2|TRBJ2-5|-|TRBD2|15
CASSPGLAVQETQYF
TGTGCCAGCAGCCCGGGACTAGCGGTACAAGAGACCCAGTACTTC
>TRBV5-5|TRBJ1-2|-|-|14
CASSLETGSYGYTF
TGTGCCAGCAGCTTGGAAACAGGGTCCTATGGCTACACCTTC
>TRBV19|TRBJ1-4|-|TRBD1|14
CASTTDREREKLFF
TGTGCCAGTACCACCGACAGGGAGAGGGAAAAACTGTTTTTT
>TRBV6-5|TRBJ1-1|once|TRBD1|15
CASSQLGQGDTEAFF
TGTGCCAGCAGTCAGCTGGGACAGGGGGACACTGAAGCTTTCTTT
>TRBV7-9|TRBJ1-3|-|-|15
CASSRSSGAGNTIYF
TGTGCCAGCAGCCGGAGTTCGGGAGCCGGAAACACCATATATTTT
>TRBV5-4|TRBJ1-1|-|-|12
CASSSRSTEAFF
TGTGCCAGCAGCTCCCGTAGCACTGAAGCTTTCTTT
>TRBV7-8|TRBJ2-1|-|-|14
CASSLVPGYNEQFF
TGTGCCAGCAGCTTAGTGCCAGGTTACAATGAGCAGTTCTTC
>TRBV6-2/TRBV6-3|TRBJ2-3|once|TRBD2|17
CASSNPRLADGTDTQYF
TGTGCCAGCAGTAACCCTAGACTAGCAGATGGGACAGATACGCAGTATTTT
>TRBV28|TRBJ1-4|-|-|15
CASSLGGSPNEKLFF
TGTGCCAGCAGTTTAGGGGGGTCCCCGAATGAAAAACTGTTTTTT
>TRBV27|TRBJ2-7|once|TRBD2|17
CASSLKPLAGGTYEQYF
TGTGCCAGCAGTTTAAAGCCACTAGCGGGGGGAACCTACGAGCAGTACTTC
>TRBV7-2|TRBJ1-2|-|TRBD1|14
CASSSGQGRWGYTF
TGTGCCAGCAGCTCTGGACAGGGGAGATGGGGCTACACCTTC
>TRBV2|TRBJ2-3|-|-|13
CASQGRGTDTQYF
TGTGCCTCACAGGGCAGGGGCACAGATACGCAGTATTTT
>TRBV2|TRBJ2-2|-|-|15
CASSTGHSNTGELFF
TGTGCCAGCAGCACGGGACATTCGAACACCGGGGAGCTGTTTTTT
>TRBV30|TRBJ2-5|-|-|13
CAWSRTEEETQYF
TGTGCCTGGAGCAGGACAGAGGAAGAGACCCAGTACTTC
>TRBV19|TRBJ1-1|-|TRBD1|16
CASSIAPDRVNTEAFF
TGTGCCAGTAGTATAGCACCCGACAGGGTCAACACTGAAGCTTTCTTT